Below, one T cell receptor (beta chain) is given with its context. There is no known antigen for this receptor. Base qualities were left out, and no much larger clone turns up one base away. The sample comes from a study of beta chain features in type 1 diabetes (dated by TCRdb to the late 2010s). Regarding the study in general: No differences in mean age, gender distribution, total cell number or subset yield were found between patients and healthy donors. A total of roughly 110 million sorted cells were examined across all samples, and the number of cells per subset was strongly correlated with RNA yield. In the study, recently diagnosed type 1 diabetes patients and matched healthy donors were compared on the TCRB repertoires of their sorted circulating CD4+ T cell subsets. Regulatory and stem cell-like memory subsets were isolated from only 8 patients and about 8 healthy donors, whereas naive and central memory subsets came from all 30 or so donors.

The entire isolated RNA was reverse transcribed using the High Capacity cDNA Reverse Transcription Kit, and thus expressed TCRB transcripts were sequenced. Deep immunoSEQ sequencing was performed on naive, central memory and regulatory T cell samples, with an average of roughly 4 million total reads per sample. Sorted cells were lysed in RLT buffer, and RNA was extracted using DNase-treated RNeasy Micro or Mini kits according to cell number. Each cell subset was processed separately to prevent cross-contamination, with patient and healthy donor samples processed together. The immunoSEQ multiplex PCR was used to amplify TCRB sequences from cDNA, generating 87-bp fragments that spanned the CDR3 region. The amplicons were sequenced using the Illumina HiSeq platform. The original pipeline was this. Synthetic template baselines were used to correct PCR bias computationally, reads within Hamming distance 2 were collapsed, and singletons that could not be merged were discarded. By aligning reads against IMGT, V, D and J genes, CDR3 length, and insertions or deletions at six rearrangement sites were assigned. Within each subset, clonotype counts were normalized to sorted cell number, after which true diversity and Gini coefficients were computed with the tcR R package. Repertoire sharing was quantified using the overlap coefficient calculated on TCRB nucleotide sequences. Out-of-frame TCRB sequences from naive cells were analyzed as a proxy for the pre-selection repertoire. This immuneACCESS table, as held by TCRdb, lists in-frame sequences with V and J called but not all clones. Of the missing ones, under half trace to an unresolved V gene in checked studies; the others have no known cause. The V and J calls and clone size were taken over from that table, and D and trimming were inferred from the DNA. Recorded for this sample are 350,000 or so clones; roughly 21% of them occurred a single time. The ten largest clones take up under 0.05% of the sample.

A single peripheral blood draw of approximately 0.11 L on average was collected from each donor into heparinised tubes. Using a panel that included CD45RO, CCR7, CD25, CD127, CD95 and CD27, naive, central memory, regulatory and stem cell-like memory CD4+ T cells were sorted on a BD FACSAria II. Purity was above 98% for every sorted population. Right away, PBMCs were isolated by Lymphoprep density gradient centrifugation and were stained directly, with no culture step. To minimize batch effects, samples were stained and sorted in pairs, one healthy donor with one patient per experiment. Paper-wide results and their limitations: Sequencing cDNA rather than genomic DNA could over-represent highly expressing activated cells, although activation and CD3 levels did not differ between groups. PCR might favor shorter templates, but patient and control samples were amplified and corrected together, so any skew would affect both groups equally. At VDJ recombination sites, patients with type 1 diabetes made fewer insertions and deleted more nucleotides, a pattern implying thymic rearrangement abnormalities. Naive, central memory and regulatory TCRB repertoires appeared to be more similar among patients than among healthy donors. A moderate but significant shortening of TCRB CDR3 length was observed in type 1 diabetes patients in all four CD4+ subsets. HLA sub-analyses involved small numbers of individuals, so any influence of HLA type on TCRB rearrangement remained unresolved.

The TCR sequence derives from a woman aged 18-29 years in good health. The sequenced sample was naive CD4+ T cells from blood. This specimen's cell subset or site label, interpreted: true naive CD4+ T cells.

The nucleotides read TGTGCCAGCAGCTTGGGAGGGTATTACACTGAAGCTTTCTTT. The resulting protein is CASSLGGYYTEAFF. This chain joins TRBV5-5 to TRBJ1-1; too little of a D gene remains to name it. The trim is 0 bases for V and 3 bases for J, with a gap of 9 bases between the germline ends. From the cysteine up to the phenylalanine, the CDR3 has a length of 14 residues. Only CDR3 DNA is held: 42 bases, read in frame from base 1. The germline V gene (reference sequence) provides CDR1 SGHKS and CDR2 YYEKEE.